This TCR beta chain was observed in a study of T cells in Graves' hyperthyroidism and ophthalmopathy. Study-wide results and caveats: For ophthalmopathy, model prediction preceded onset by a median around 7 months. Blood shared most expanded thyroid clonotypes above 0.001.

Template material for amplifying TCR beta CDR3 regions consisted of RNA transcripts. HTBI primers were used for first-round RT-PCR of the TCR CDR3. TCRdb called the multiplex PCR reads again in MiXCR, with one record for every CDR3 protein. The repertoire holds 800,000 or so distinct CDR3 sequences, with roughly 40% as singletons. Regarding this clonotype: Its antigen is unknown.

Germline CDR1 SNHLY, CDR2 FYNNEI. The CDR3 length is 14 residues. V dropped 8 bases and J dropped 2 bases, with 13 bases sitting between them. The authors deemed Graves' hyperthyroidism stable absent ophthalmopathy progression within 18 months. Uncontrolled infection, other autoimmune disease, pregnancy or lactation disqualified patients from enrolment. The chain couples TRBV2 to TRBJ1-3, with D unclear. The TCR comes from a man aged 18 to 29 with Graves' hyperthyroidism. The sample was blood. CDR3 protein: CASSPTATGNTIYF. The CDR3 DNA reads as TGTGCCAGCTCACCAACGGCCACTGGAAACACCATATATTTT.